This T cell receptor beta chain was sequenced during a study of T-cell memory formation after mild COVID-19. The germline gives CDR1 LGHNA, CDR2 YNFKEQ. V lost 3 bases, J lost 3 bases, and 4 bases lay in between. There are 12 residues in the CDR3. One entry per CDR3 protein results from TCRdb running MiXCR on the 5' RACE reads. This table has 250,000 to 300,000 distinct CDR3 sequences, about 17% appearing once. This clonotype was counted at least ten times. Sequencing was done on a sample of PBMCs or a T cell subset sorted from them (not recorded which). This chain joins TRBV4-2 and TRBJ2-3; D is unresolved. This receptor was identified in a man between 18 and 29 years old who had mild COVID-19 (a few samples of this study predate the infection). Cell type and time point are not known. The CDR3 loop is CASSHPTDTQYF. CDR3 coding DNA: TGTGCCAGCAGCCATCCTACAGATACGCAGTATTTT.